This is a list of T cell receptor beta chains from one sample in a study of patients with pleural tuberculosis. One entry per CDR3 protein results from TCRdb running MiXCR on the reads. The sample consists of around 50,000 distinct CDR3 sequences, about 7.9% of them appearing once. The receptor source for this set is a human donor with pleural tuberculosis. CDR3s include the opening cysteine and the closing phenylalanine or tryptophan. The order of the fields is J gene, clone size, D gene, CDR3 length, V gene, CDR3 DNA, CDR3 protein. The D gene is left open where the match is weak. The listing skips clone size in some rows; elsewhere it reads once, few, many or a size class.

j_call: TRBJ1-2; clone_size: many; d_call: NA; cdr3_length: 14; v_call: TRBV19; cdr3_nt: TGTGCCAGTAGCCCCAGGGTAAACCCTTATGGCTACACCTTC; cdr3_aa: CASSPRVNPYGYTF
j_call: TRBJ1-2; clone_size: many; d_call: NA; cdr3_length: 11; v_call: TRBV7-9; cdr3_nt: TGTGCCAGCAGCTTGGGGGATGGCTACACCTTC; cdr3_aa: CASSLGDGYTF
j_call: TRBJ1-6; clone_size: many; d_call: NA; cdr3_length: 16; v_call: TRBV6-2/TRBV6-3; cdr3_nt: TGTGCCAGCAGTTACTCCGGGACGCTAAATAATTCACCCCTCCACTTT; cdr3_aa: CASSYSGTLNNSPLHF
j_call: TRBJ2-1; clone_size: many; d_call: NA; cdr3_length: 13; v_call: TRBV6-1; cdr3_nt: TGTGCCAGCGGACAACAGGAGAACAATGAGCAGTTCTTC; cdr3_aa: CASGQQENNEQFF
j_call: TRBJ2-3; clone_size: many; d_call: NA; cdr3_length: 15; v_call: TRBV11-2; cdr3_nt: TGTGCCAGCAGCCGACTAAACGTAGGGTTGGATACGCAGTATTTT; cdr3_aa: CASSRLNVGLDTQYF
j_call: TRBJ2-1; clone_size: NA; d_call: NA; cdr3_length: 14; v_call: TRBV10-3; cdr3_nt: TGTGCCTCCCAGGACTCGAGCTCCTACAATGAGCAGTTCTTC; cdr3_aa: CASQDSSSYNEQFF
j_call: TRBJ1-3; clone_size: many; d_call: NA; cdr3_length: 14; v_call: TRBV12-3/TRBV12-4; cdr3_nt: TGTGCCAGCAGGACCGCAGGGTCTGGAAACACCATATATTTT; cdr3_aa: CASRTAGSGNTIYF
j_call: TRBJ2-3; clone_size: NA; d_call: NA; cdr3_length: 15; v_call: TRBV5-1; cdr3_nt: TGCGCCAGCAGCTTGGGGCAGACAATCACAGATACGCAGTATTTT; cdr3_aa: CASSLGQTITDTQYF
j_call: TRBJ2-1; clone_size: many; d_call: TRBD2; cdr3_length: 17; v_call: TRBV13; cdr3_nt: TGTGCCAGCAGCCTAAGCCCCGGGACTAGCGTGGGTAATGAGCAGTTCTTC; cdr3_aa: CASSLSPGTSVGNEQFF
j_call: TRBJ1-5; clone_size: many; d_call: NA; cdr3_length: 15; v_call: TRBV11-2; cdr3_nt: TGTGCCAGCAGCTTAAATCCGAATGGCAATCAGCCCCAGCATTTT; cdr3_aa: CASSLNPNGNQPQHF
j_call: TRBJ2-7; clone_size: many; d_call: NA; cdr3_length: 13; v_call: TRBV27; cdr3_nt: TGTGCCAGCAGTCTCACCCGGGGGTTCCCACAGTACTTC; cdr3_aa: CASSLTRGFPQYF